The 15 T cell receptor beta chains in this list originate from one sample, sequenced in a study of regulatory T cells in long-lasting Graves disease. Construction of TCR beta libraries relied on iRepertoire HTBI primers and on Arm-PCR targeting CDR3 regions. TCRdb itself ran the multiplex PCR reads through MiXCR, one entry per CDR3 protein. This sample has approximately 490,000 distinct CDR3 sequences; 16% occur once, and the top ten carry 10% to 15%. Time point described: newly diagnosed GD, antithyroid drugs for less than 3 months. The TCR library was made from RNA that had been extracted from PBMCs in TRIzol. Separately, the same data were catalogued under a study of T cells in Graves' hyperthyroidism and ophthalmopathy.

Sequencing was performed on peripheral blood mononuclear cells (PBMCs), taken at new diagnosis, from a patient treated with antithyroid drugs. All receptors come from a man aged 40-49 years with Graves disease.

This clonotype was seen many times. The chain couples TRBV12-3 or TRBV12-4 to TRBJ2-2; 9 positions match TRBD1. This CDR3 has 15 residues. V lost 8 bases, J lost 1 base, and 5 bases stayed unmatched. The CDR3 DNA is TGTGCCAGCGGGTCGACAGGGGGGAACACCGGGGAGCTGTTTTTT. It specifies CASGSTGGNTGELFF.

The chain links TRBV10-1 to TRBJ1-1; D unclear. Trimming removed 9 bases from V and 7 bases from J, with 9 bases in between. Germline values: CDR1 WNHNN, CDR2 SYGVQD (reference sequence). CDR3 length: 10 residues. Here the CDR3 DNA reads TGCGCCAGGCCCCGCGGTGAAGCTTTCTTT. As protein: CARPRGEAFF.

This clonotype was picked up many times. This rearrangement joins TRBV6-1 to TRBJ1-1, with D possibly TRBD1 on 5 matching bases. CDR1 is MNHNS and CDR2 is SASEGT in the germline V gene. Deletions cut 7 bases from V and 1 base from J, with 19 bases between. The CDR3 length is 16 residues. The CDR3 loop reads CASIPRAGATNTEAFF. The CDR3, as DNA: TGTGCCAGCATCCCCCGGGCCGGGGCGACGAACACTGAAGCTTTCTTT.

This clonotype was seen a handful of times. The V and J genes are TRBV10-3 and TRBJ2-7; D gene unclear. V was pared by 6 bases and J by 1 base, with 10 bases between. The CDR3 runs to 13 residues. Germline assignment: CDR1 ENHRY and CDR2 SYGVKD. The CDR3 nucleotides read TGTGCCATCAGGGGGTCGGAGTCCTACGAGCAGTACTTC. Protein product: CAIRGSESYEQYF.

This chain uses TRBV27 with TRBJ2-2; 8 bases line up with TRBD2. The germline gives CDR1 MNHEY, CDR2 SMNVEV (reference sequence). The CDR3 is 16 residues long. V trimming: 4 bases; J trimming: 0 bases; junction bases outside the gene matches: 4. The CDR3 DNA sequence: TGTGCCAGCAGTTCCTTAGCGGGGACGAACACCGGGGAGCTGTTTTTT. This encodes CASSSLAGTNTGELFF.

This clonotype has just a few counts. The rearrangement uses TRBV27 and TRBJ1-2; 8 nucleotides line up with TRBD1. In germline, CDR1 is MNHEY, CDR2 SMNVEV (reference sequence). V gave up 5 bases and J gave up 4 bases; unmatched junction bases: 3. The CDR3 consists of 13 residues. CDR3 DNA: TGTGCCAGCAGTGACAGGGGTCCCTATGGCTACACCTTC. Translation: CASSDRGPYGYTF.

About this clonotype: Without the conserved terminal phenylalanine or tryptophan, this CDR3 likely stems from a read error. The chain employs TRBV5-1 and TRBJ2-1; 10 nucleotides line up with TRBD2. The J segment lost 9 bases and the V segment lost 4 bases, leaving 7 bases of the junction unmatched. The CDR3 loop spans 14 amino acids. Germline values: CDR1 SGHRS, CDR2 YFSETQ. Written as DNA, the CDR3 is TGCGCCAGCAGCCTAGGGACTAGCGCTGGTGAGCAGTTCCTC. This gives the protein CASSLGTSAGEQFL.

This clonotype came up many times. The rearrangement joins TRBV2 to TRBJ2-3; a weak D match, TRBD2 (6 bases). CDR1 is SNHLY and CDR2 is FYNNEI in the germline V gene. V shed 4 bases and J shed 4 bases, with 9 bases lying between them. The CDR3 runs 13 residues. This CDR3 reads CASSVAEADTQYF. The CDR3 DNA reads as TGTGCCAGCAGTGTAGCGGAGGCAGATACGCAGTATTTT.

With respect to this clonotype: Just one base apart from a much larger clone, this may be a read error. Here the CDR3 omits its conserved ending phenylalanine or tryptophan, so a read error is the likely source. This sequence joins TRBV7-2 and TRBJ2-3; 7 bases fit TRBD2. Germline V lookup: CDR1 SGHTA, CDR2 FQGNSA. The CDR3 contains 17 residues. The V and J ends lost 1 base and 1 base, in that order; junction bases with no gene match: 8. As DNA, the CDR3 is TGTGCCAGCAGCTTAGAGGCGGGAGTTACCCGCACAGATACGCAGTATTCT. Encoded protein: CASSLEAGVTRTDTQYS.

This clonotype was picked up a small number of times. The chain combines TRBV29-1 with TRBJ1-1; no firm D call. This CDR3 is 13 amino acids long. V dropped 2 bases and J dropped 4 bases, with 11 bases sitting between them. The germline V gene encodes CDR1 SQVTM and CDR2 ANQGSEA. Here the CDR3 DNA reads TGCAGCGTTGAACGCCCATTGGCCACTGAAGCTTTCTTT. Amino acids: CSVERPLATEAFF.

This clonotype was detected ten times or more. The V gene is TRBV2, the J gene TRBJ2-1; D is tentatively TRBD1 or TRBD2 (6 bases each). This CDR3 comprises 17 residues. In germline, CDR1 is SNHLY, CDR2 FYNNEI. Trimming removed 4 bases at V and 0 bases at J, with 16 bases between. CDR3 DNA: TGTGCCAGCAGTGGGGGGGCGGGTTCCTTCTCCTACAATGAGCAGTTCTTC. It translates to CASSGGAGSFSYNEQFF.

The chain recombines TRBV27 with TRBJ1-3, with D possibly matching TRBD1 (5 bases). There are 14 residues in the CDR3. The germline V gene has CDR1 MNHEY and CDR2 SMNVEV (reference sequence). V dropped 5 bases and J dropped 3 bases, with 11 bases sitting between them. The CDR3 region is CASSKQVYGNTIYF. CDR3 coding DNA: TGTGCCAGCAGTAAACAGGTTTATGGAAACACCATATATTTT.

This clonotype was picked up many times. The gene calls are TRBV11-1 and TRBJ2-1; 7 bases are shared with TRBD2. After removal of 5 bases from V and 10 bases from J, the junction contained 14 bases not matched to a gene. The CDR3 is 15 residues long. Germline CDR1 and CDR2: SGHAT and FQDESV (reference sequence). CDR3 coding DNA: TGTGCCAGCAGCCTAACTAGCGCTGGACCTTTCGAGCAGTTCTTC. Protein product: CASSLTSAGPFEQFF.

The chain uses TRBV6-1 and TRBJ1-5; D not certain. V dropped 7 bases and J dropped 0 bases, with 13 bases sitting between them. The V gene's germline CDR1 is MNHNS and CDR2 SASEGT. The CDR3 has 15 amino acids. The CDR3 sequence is CASIPRSFSNQPQHF. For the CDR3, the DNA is TGTGCCAGCATTCCCCGGTCATTTAGCAATCAGCCCCAGCATTTT.

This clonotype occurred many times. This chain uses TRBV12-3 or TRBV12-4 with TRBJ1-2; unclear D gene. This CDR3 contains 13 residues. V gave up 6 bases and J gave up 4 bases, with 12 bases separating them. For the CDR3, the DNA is TGTGCCAGCAGCTTAAAGGGCGGCTATGGCTACACCTTC. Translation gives CASSLKGGYGYTF.